These 32 T cell receptor beta chains originate from one sample sequenced in a study of blood T cell repertoires in COVID-19. The data were produced by immunoSEQ multiplex PCR, yet TCRdb's version contains in-frame clones alone and is incomplete. The top ten hold roughly 6.7% of the sample, which has more than 300,000 clones, 70% to 90% seen once. Sequencing input: peripheral blood. These receptor sequences come from a man younger than 35 who had recovered from COVID-19.

The V and J genes are TRBV5-1 and TRBJ2-7; D not certain. Germline V gene lookup returns CDR1 SGHRS and CDR2 YFSETQ. This CDR3 comprises 14 residues. The ends were cut back, 4 bases at V and 2 bases at J, with 13 bases in the middle. Written as DNA, the CDR3 is TGCGCCAGCAGCCTCGGATGGGCGACCTACGAGCAGTACTTC. It encodes CASSLGWATYEQYF.

The chain combines TRBV27 with TRBJ1-1; possibly TRBD1 for D (6 bases). CDR1 is MNHEY, CDR2 SMNVEV, per germline (reference sequence). The CDR3 runs 14 residues. Between the trimmed V and J ends, which lost 3 bases and 0 bases, there was a span of 8 bases. CDR3 nucleotide sequence: TGTGCCAGCAGTTTCGGACAGCTGAACACTGAAGCTTTCTTT. It codes for CASSFGQLNTEAFF.

The chain uses TRBV10-1 and TRBJ2-2; TRBD2 agrees at 8 bases. After removal of 0 bases from V and 7 bases from J, the junction contained 10 bases not matched to a gene. The germline V gene encodes CDR1 WNHNN and CDR2 SYGVQD (reference sequence). This CDR3 has 17 residues. CDR3 protein: CASSESKGLVLHGELFF. CDR3 in DNA: TGCGCCAGCAGTGAGTCGAAGGGACTAGTTCTTCACGGGGAGCTGTTTTTT.

The J gene is TRBJ2-3, the V gene TRBV3-1 (or the pseudogene TRBV3-2); TRBD1 matches at 7 bases. The CDR3 covers 13 residues. Germline CDR1 is LGHDT and CDR2 is YNNKEL (reference sequence). Trimming removed 5 bases from V and 4 bases from J; junction bases left unmatched: 3. CDR3 protein: CASSIGGADTQYF. CDR3 DNA: TGTGCCAGCAGCATAGGGGGCGCAGATACGCAGTATTTT.

This clone has only a few counts. The V and J genes are TRBV5-4 and TRBJ1-2; 7 nucleotides align to TRBD1. Germline V gives CDR1 SGHNT, CDR2 YYREEE (reference sequence). V shed 4 bases, J shed 7 bases, and the junction held 4 bases outside the gene matches. The CDR3 totals 12 residues. The CDR3 bases are TGTGCCAGCAGCCGGGACAGTTTTGGCTACACCTTC. Amino acids: CASSRDSFGYTF.

There are a few counts of this clone. The J gene is TRBJ1-2, the V gene TRBV7-2; 7 bases fit TRBD1. The CDR3 loop spans 15 amino acids. V lost 2 bases and J lost 6; bases outside the gene matches: 9. The germline CDR1 and CDR2 sequences are SGHTA and FQGNSA. The CDR3 loop is CASSLSVTGAHGYTF. The CDR3 DNA follows: TGTGCCAGCAGCTTATCCGTCACAGGGGCTCATGGCTACACCTTC.

This chain uses TRBV6-1 with TRBJ2-7; TRBD1 aligns across 8 bases. The length of the CDR3 is 15 residues. Germline CDR1 MNHNS, CDR2 SASEGT. The junction had 2 bases not matched to a gene; V was cut back by 1 base and J by 0 bases. The CDR3 bases are TGTGCCAGCAGTGAAGGACAGGGGAGCTCCTACGAGCAGTACTTC. Amino acid sequence: CASSEGQGSSYEQYF.

DNA for the CDR3: TGTGCCAGCAGTCGACAGGGAAGGAATAATTCACCCCTCCACTTT. It yields the protein CASSRQGRNNSPLHF. This rearrangement joins TRBV6-2 or TRBV6-3 to TRBJ1-6, with 7 bases that match TRBD1. This CDR3 spans 15 amino acids. Germline CDR1 reads MNHEY; CDR2 reads SVGEGT. V trimming: 5 bases; J trimming: 5 bases; junction bases outside the gene matches: 6.

The gene calls are TRBV9 and TRBJ1-4; 9 bases line up with TRBD1. The CDR3 has 17 residues. Looked up from germline, CDR1 is SGDLS and CDR2 is YYNGEE. V lost 4 bases to trimming and J lost 2 bases; unmatched junction nucleotides: 9. The CDR3 reads CASSITGGASTNEKLFF. CDR3 nucleotides: TGTGCCAGCAGCATAACAGGGGGCGCCTCGACTAATGAAAAACTGTTTTTT.

This clone has just a few counts. The V gene is TRBV18, the J gene TRBJ1-5; D perhaps matches TRBD1 (6 bases). CDR3 length: 16 amino acids. Per the germline V gene, CDR1 is KGHSH and CDR2 is LQKENI. V gave up 6 bases and J gave up 2 bases, with 17 bases separating them. The CDR3 sequence: CASSGRGTRGNQPQHF. Here the CDR3 DNA reads TGTGCCAGCTCCGGGAGGGGGACTCGGGGCAATCAGCCCCAGCATTTT. Variable domain in full (rest from reference TRBV18 and TRBJ1-5): NAGVMQNPRHLVRRRGQEARLRCSPMKGHSHVYWYRQLPEEGLKFMVYLQKENIIDESGMPKERFSAEFPKEGPSILRIQQVVRGDSAAYFCASSGRGTRGNQPQHFGDGTRLSIL.

This clone was observed once. V usage is TRBV28 and J usage is TRBJ1-3, with D unresolved. The CDR3 is 15 amino acids. Between the trimmed V and J ends, which lost 4 bases and 2 bases, there was a span of 12 bases. Germline assignment: CDR1 MDHEN and CDR2 SYDVKM. CDR3 sequence: CASSSPLGAGNTIYF. CDR3 coding DNA: TGTGCCAGCAGTTCTCCTTTAGGAGCTGGAAACACCATATATTTT.

V gene TRBV6-5 combines with J gene TRBJ1-3; D gene unclear. V lost 6 bases and J lost 3, with 15 bases in between. Germline CDR1 and CDR2: MNHEY and SVGAGI. The CDR3 contains 15 residues. The CDR3 here is CASSGGASYGNTIYF. CDR3 bases: TGTGCCAGCAGCGGCGGTGCTTCATATGGAAACACCATATATTTT.

V and J are TRBV5-1 and TRBJ1-3; D is uncertain. The germline V and J ends were trimmed by 2 bases and 1 base, with 4 bases remaining between them. Per germline, CDR1 SGHRS and CDR2 YFSETQ. The CDR3 has 13 amino acids. Here the CDR3 DNA reads TGCGCCAGCAGCTTAGCTTCTGGAAACACCATATATTTT. This encodes CASSLASGNTIYF.

This chain joins TRBV5-1 and TRBJ2-5, with D tentatively TRBD2 (6 bases). The V gene lost 0 bases and the J gene lost 4 bases, with 13 bases spanning the gap. Germline CDR1 and CDR2: SGHRS and YFSETQ. The CDR3 spans 15 residues. Written as DNA, the CDR3 is TGCGCCAGCAGCTTGGGGACTACTCAGGTAGAGACCCAGTACTTC. Protein sequence: CASSLGTTQVETQYF.

The gene calls are TRBV7-9 and TRBJ1-2, with TRBD1 matching over 8 bases. The trim removed 1 base at V and 2 bases at J, leaving 6 bases unmatched. From germline, CDR1 is SEHNR and CDR2 FQNEAQ (reference sequence). The length of the CDR3 is 16 residues. CDR3 residues: CASSLDGTGENYGYTF. CDR3 in DNA: TGTGCCAGCAGCTTAGACGGGACAGGCGAAAACTATGGCTACACCTTC.

V is TRBV27 and J is TRBJ1-2; tentative D call: TRBD1 (6 bases). The CDR3 is 14 amino acids. V lost 3 bases, J lost 4 bases, and 12 bases lay in between. Germline CDR1 is MNHEY and CDR2 is SMNVEV (reference sequence). CDR3 loop: CASSLKPGAYGYTF. The DNA of the CDR3 is TGTGCCAGCAGTTTGAAGCCAGGGGCCTATGGCTACACCTTC.

The chain is built from TRBV7-9 and TRBJ2-2, with D tentatively TRBD2 (6 bases). Germline V lookup: CDR1 SEHNR, CDR2 FQNEAQ (reference sequence). V was clipped by 1 base and J by 2 bases, with 11 bases between them. This CDR3 comprises 16 residues. The CDR3: CASSLGSGVNTGELFF. As DNA, the CDR3 is TGTGCCAGCAGCTTAGGATCGGGGGTCAACACCGGGGAGCTGTTTTTT.

The chain joins TRBV5-1 to TRBJ2-2; 10 positions agree with TRBD1. CDR1 is SGHRS and CDR2 is YFSETQ in the germline V gene. V was clipped by 3 bases and J by 3 bases; unmatched bases: 2. This CDR3 region has 15 residues. This chain's CDR3 is CASSSGQGDTGELFF. For the CDR3, the DNA is TGCGCCAGCAGCTCCGGACAGGGGGACACCGGGGAGCTGTTTTTT. Full variable domain (remainder filled in from reference TRBV5-1 and TRBJ2-2): KAGVTQTPRYLIKTRGQQVTLSCSPISGHRSVSWYQQTPGQGLQFLFEYFSETQRNKGNFPGRFSGRQFSNSRSEMNVSTLELGDSALYLCASSSGQGDTGELFFGEGSRLTVL.

This clone was recorded only once. V and J are TRBV4-3 and TRBJ1-2; 9 nucleotides match TRBD1. Trimming removed 0 bases from V and 8 bases from J; junction bases left unmatched: 4. CDR3 size: 14 residues. CDR1 and CDR2 from the germline V gene are LGHNA and YSLEER. The CDR3 bases are TGCGCCAGCAGCCAAGATGGACAGGGGTACGGCTACACCTTC. It codes for CASSQDGQGYGYTF.

This sequence joins TRBV18 and TRBJ2-7; no clear D. The CDR3 is made up of 13 amino acids. Trimming took off 3 bases at V and 2 bases at J, with 8 bases between the two ends. From germline, CDR1 is KGHSH and CDR2 LQKENI. CDR3 bases: TGTGCCAGCTCACCCCCGAGCCCCTACGAGCAGTACTTC. It encodes CASSPPSPYEQYF.

The chain is built from TRBV6-2 or TRBV6-3 and TRBJ1-5; weak D call: TRBD1 (5 bases). Germline V gene lookup returns CDR1 MNHEY and CDR2 SVGEGT. Deletions cut 5 bases from V and 3 bases from J, with 17 bases between. The length of the CDR3 is 16 residues. Here the CDR3 reads CASSPSPDRANQPQHF. DNA for the CDR3: TGTGCCAGCAGTCCCAGTCCTGACAGAGCCAATCAGCCCCAGCATTTT.

V and J are TRBV5-1 and TRBJ2-1, with D unclear. Trimming removed 2 bases at V and 8 bases at J, with 8 bases between. In germline, CDR1 is SGHRS, CDR2 YFSETQ. The CDR3 runs to 12 residues. In nucleotides, the CDR3 is TGCGCCAGCAGCTTTTATTTAGATGAGCAGTTCTTC. It translates to CASSFYLDEQFF.

The V and J genes are TRBV6-4 and TRBJ1-2, with 12 positions matching TRBD1. The V segment lost 5 bases and the J segment 5 bases; nucleotides outside the gene matches: 9. The CDR3 loop spans 16 amino acids. CDR1 is MRHNA, CDR2 SNTAGT, per germline. The CDR3: CASSYTGTGGQYGYTF. The CDR3 DNA reads TGTGCCAGCAGTTATACCGGGACAGGGGGCCAGTATGGCTACACCTTC.

In its sample, this clone was seen once. This rearrangement joins TRBV19 to TRBJ2-2; weak D call: TRBD1 (7 bases). V lost 6 bases, J lost 9 bases, and 11 bases lay in between. The CDR3 length is 12 residues. CDR1 LNHDA and CDR2 SQIVND come from the germline V gene (reference sequence). The CDR3 sequence is CASRAGGRELFF. DNA for the CDR3: TGTGCCAGTAGAGCAGGGGGGAGGGAGCTGTTTTTT.

The chain combines TRBV4-2 with TRBJ1-1; 9 nucleotides line up with TRBD1. J gave up 3 bases and V 4 bases, and 6 bases lay outside the gene matches. This CDR3 comprises 15 residues. Germline V gene sequence: CDR1 LGHNA, CDR2 YNFKEQ. The CDR3 protein is CASSPRDRDYTEAFF. The CDR3 DNA reads as TGTGCCAGCAGCCCACGGGACAGGGACTACACTGAAGCTTTCTTT.

This chain links TRBV2 with TRBJ2-2; perhaps TRBD2 as D (6 bases). Trimming took 8 bases from V and 4 from J, leaving 14 bases between them. The CDR3 totals 14 residues. Germline V gives CDR1 SNHLY, CDR2 FYNNEI. CDR3 nucleotide sequence: TGTGCCAGCGGGAAACTAGCCTCCACCGGGGAGCTGTTTTTT. This sequence encodes CASGKLASTGELFF.

The chain employs TRBV7-9 and TRBJ2-7; 7 nucleotides line up with TRBD1. CDR3 size: 13 residues. V was pared by 5 bases and J by 2 bases, with 3 bases of the junction left unmatched. Per the germline V gene, CDR1 is SEHNR and CDR2 is FQNEAQ (reference sequence). CDR3: CASSRTGPYEQYF. Written as DNA, the CDR3 is TGTGCCAGCAGCCGGACAGGACCCTACGAGCAGTACTTC.

This clone was seen once. The chain links TRBV6-5 to TRBJ1-2; the D gene is possibly TRBD1 (6 bases). The CDR3 spans 14 residues. The germline V gene encodes CDR1 MNHEY and CDR2 SVGAGI. The germline V and J ends were trimmed by 6 bases and 4 bases, with 15 bases remaining between them. The CDR3 here is CASRQTQGTYGYTF. The CDR3 DNA reads as TGTGCCAGCAGACAAACCCAGGGGACCTATGGCTACACCTTC.

A note on this clone: Other DNA sequences of this sample code for an identical CDR3. V usage is TRBV7-9 and J usage is TRBJ1-2, with D perhaps matching TRBD1 (6 bases). Germline assignment: CDR1 SEHNR and CDR2 FQNEAQ (reference sequence). Trimming removed 5 bases at V and 4 bases at J, with 11 bases between. This CDR3 contains 13 residues. The CDR3 nucleotides are TGTGCCAGCAGCCCAGGACAGCGCTATGGCTACACCTTC. Encoded protein: CASSPGQRYGYTF.

This clone was observed a handful of times. This chain uses TRBV10-3 with TRBJ2-3; the match to TRBD2 covers 14 bases. Germline V gives CDR1 ENHRY, CDR2 SYGVKD. Trimming cost V 2 bases and J 5 bases; bases outside gene matches: 21. The CDR3 runs to 22 residues. CDR3 region: CAISEPLPGTSGSFSKRDTQYF. The CDR3 coding sequence is TGTGCCATCAGTGAGCCACTCCCCGGGACTAGCGGGAGCTTTAGTAAGAGAGATACGCAGTATTTT.

V is TRBV6-5 and J is TRBJ1-1, with D perhaps matching TRBD1 (6 bases). The CDR3 covers 14 residues. V lost 5 bases and J 0 bases, leaving 10 bases between the germline ends. Germline V gene data show CDR1 as MNHEY and CDR2 as SVGAGI. In DNA, the CDR3 is TGTGCCAGCAGTATACAGGGCGTGAACACTGAAGCTTTCTTT. As protein: CASSIQGVNTEAFF.

This clone was detected only once. V gene TRBV5-1 combines with J gene TRBJ1-1, with TRBD1 identical over 9 bases. Germline V CDR1 and CDR2: SGHRS, YFSETQ. Trimming removed 4 bases from V and 1 base from J; junction bases left unmatched: 17. This CDR3 contains 19 residues. CDR3 amino acids: CASSPGTGSIGGWNTEAFF. CDR3 nucleotides: TGCGCCAGCAGCCCAGGGACAGGGTCTATAGGAGGGTGGAACACTGAAGCTTTCTTT.